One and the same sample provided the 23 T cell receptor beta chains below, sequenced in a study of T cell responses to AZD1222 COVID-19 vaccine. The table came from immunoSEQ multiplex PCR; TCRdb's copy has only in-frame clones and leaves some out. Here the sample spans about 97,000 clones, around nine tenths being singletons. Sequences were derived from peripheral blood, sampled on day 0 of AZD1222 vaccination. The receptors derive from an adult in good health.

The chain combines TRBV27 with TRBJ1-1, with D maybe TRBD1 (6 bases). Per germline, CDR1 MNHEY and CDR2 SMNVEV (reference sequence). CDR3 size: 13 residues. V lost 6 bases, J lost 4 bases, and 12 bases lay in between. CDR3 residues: CASRNEGGTEAFF. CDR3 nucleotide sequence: TGTGCCAGCAGGAACGAGGGGGGCACTGAAGCTTTCTTT.

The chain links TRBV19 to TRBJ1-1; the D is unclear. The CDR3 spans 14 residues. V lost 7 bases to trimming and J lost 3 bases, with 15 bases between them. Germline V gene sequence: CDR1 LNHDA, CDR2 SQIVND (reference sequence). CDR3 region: CASIRSTRDTEAFF. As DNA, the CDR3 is TGTGCCAGTATCAGAAGTACTCGGGACACTGAAGCTTTCTTT.

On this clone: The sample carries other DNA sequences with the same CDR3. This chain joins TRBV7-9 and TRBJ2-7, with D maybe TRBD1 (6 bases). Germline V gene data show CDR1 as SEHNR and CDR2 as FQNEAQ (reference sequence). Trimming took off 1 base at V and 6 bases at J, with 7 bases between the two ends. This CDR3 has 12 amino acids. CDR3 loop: CASSLGGGEQYF. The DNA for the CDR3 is TGTGCCAGCAGCTTAGGAGGGGGCGAGCAGTACTTC.

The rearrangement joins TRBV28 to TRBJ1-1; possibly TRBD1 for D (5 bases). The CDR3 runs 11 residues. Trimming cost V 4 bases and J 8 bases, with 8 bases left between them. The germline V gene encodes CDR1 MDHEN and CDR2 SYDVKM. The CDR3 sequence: CASSSWDEAFF. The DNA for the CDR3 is TGTGCCAGCAGTTCTTGGGACGAAGCTTTCTTT.

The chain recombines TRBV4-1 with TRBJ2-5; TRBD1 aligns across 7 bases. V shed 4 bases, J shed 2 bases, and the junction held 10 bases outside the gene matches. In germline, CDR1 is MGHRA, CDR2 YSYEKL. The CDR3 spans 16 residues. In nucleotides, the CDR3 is TGCGCCAGCAGCCCGAGGGGGCAGGGGAATCAAGAGACCCAGTACTTC. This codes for CASSPRGQGNQETQYF.

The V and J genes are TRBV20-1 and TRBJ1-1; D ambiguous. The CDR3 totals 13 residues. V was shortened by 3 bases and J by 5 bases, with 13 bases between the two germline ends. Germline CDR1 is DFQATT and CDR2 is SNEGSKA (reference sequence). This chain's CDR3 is CSASYPSVTEAFF. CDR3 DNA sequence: TGCAGTGCTAGTTACCCGTCCGTGACTGAAGCTTTCTTT.

For the CDR3, the DNA is TGTGCCAGCAGTGAAAGAACTAACTACTCCTACGAGCAGTACTTC. Protein product: CASSERTNYSYEQYF. The genes are TRBV2 and TRBJ2-7; D not certain. The length of the CDR3 is 15 residues. V was cut by 2 bases and J by 0 bases, with 11 bases left in between. Germline V CDR1 and CDR2: SNHLY, FYNNEI.

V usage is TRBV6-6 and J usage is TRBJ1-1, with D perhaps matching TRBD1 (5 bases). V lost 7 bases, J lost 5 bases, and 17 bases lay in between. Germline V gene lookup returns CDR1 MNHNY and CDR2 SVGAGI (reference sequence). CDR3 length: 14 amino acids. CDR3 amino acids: CASNPQGARTEAFF. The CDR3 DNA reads TGTGCCAGCAACCCACAAGGGGCGAGAACTGAAGCTTTCTTT.

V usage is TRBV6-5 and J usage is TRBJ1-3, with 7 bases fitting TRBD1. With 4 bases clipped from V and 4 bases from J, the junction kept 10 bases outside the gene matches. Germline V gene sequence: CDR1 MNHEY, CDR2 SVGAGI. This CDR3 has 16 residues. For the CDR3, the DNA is TGTGCCAGCAGTTCTCATGACAGGGTGAGCGGAAACACCATATATTTT. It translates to CASSSHDRVSGNTIYF.

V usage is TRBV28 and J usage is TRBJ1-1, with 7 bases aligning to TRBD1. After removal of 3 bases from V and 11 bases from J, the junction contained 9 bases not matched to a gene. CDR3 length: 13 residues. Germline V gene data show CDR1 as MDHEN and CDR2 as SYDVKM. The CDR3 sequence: CASSFRGGLDAFF. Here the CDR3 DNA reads TGTGCCAGCAGTTTCAGGGGGGGGCTCGATGCTTTCTTT.

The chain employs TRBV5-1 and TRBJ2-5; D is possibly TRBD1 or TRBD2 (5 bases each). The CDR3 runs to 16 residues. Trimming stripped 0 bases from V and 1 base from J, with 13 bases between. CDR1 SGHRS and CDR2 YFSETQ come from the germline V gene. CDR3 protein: CASSLAGTTFQETQYF. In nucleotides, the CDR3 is TGCGCCAGCAGCTTGGCCGGGACCACCTTCCAAGAGACCCAGTACTTC. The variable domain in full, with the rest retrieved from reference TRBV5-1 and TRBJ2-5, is KAGVTQTPRYLIKTRGQQVTLSCSPISGHRSVSWYQQTPGQGLQFLFEYFSETQRNKGNFPGRFSGRQFSNSRSEMNVSTLELGDSALYLCASSLAGTTFQETQYFGPGTRLLVL.

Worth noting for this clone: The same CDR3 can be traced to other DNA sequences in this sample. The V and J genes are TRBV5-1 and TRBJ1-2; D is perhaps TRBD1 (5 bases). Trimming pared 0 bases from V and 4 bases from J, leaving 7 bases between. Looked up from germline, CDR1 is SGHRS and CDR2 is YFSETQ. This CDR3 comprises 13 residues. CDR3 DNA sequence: TGCGCCAGCAGCTTGGACGGGGGCTATGGCTACACCTTC. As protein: CASSLDGGYGYTF.

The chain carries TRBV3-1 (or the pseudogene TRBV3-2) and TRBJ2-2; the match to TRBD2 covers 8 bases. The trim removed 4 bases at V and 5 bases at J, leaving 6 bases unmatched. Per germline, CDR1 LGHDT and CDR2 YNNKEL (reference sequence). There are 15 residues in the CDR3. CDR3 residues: CASSPGLVETGELFF. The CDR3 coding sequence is TGTGCCAGCAGCCCGGGACTAGTGGAGACCGGGGAGCTGTTTTTT.

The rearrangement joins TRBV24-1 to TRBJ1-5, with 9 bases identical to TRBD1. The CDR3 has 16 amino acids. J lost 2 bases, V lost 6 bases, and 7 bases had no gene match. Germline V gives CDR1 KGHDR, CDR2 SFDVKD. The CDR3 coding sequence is TGTGCCACCAGTCCCGGGACAGGGTCCGGCAATCAGCCCCAGCATTTT. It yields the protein CATSPGTGSGNQPQHF.

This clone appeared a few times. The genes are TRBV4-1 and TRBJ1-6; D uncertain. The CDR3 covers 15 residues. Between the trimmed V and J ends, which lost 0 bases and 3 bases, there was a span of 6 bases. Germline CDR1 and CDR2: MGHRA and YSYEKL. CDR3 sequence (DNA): TGCGCCAGCAGCCAAGATCAGTTCTATAATTCACCCCTCCACTTT. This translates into CASSQDQFYNSPLHF.

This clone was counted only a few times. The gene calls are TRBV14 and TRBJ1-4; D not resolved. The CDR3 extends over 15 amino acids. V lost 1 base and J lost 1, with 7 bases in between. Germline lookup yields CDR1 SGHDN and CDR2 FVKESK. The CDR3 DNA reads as TGTGCCAGCAGCCAAGCAGGCTTAACTAATGAAAAACTGTTTTTT. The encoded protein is CASSQAGLTNEKLFF.

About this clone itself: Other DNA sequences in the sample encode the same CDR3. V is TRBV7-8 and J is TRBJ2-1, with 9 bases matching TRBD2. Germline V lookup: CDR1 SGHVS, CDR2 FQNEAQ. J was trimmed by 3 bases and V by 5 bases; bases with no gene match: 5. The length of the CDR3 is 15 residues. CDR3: CASSETSGGYNEQFF. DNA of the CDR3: TGTGCCAGCAGCGAGACTAGCGGAGGCTACAATGAGCAGTTCTTC.

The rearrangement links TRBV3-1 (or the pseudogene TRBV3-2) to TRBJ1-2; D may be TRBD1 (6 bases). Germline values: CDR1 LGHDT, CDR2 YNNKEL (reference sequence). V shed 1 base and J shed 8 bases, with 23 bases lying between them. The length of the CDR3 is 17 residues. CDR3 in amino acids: CASSQGGWGGAGDGYTF. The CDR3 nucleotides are TGTGCCAGCAGCCAAGGCGGCTGGGGGGGCGCGGGCGACGGCTACACCTTC.

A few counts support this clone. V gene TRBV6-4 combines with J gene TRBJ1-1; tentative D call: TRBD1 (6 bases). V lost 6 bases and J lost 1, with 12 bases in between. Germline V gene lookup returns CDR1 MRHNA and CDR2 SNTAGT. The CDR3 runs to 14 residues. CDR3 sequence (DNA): TGTGCCAGCAGGGGGGACACCTCGAACACTGAAGCTTTCTTT. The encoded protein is CASRGDTSNTEAFF.

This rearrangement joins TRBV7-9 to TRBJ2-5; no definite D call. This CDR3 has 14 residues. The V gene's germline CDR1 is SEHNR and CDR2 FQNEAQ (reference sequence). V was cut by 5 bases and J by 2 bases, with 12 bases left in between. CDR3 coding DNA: TGTGCCAGCAGCCCACCTCGGGTTCAAGAGACCCAGTACTTC. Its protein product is CASSPPRVQETQYF.

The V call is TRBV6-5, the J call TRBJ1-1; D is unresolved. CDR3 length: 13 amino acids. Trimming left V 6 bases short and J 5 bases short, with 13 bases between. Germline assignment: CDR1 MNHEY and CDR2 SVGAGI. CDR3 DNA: TGTGCCAGCAGGGCCCCGGTGGGGACTGAAGCTTTCTTT. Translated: CASRAPVGTEAFF.

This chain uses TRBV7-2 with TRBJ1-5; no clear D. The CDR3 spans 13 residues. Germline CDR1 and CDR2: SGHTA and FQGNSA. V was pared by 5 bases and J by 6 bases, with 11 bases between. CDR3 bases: TGTGCCAGCAGCCCTGGGGTTAGTCAGCCCCAGCATTTT. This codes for CASSPGVSQPQHF.

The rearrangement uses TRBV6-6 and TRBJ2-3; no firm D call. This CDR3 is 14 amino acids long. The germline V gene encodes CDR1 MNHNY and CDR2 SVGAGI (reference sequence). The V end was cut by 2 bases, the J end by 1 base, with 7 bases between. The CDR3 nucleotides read TGTGCCAGCAGTTACAGAGGCGGCACAGATACGCAGTATTTT. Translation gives CASSYRGGTDTQYF.